This TCR beta chain stems from a study of metastatic and nonmetastatic thyroid tumors. MiXCR was used by TCRdb to re-call the PCR reads. The sample lists tens of thousands of clones; about 15% were seen once. Until they underwent thyroid surgery, no patient had received any treatment. CDR1 and CDR2 from the germline V gene are LNHDA and SQIVND (reference sequence). The length of the CDR3 is 16 residues. V dropped 5 bases and J dropped 2 bases, with 16 bases sitting between them. This receptor was obtained from a female donor with papillary thyroid cancer or a benign thyroid nodule (not recorded which). Some clones in this sample may be carry-over from other donors' samples. The sequenced material came from blood. The chain combines TRBV19 with TRBJ1-5, with unresolved D. CDR3 nucleotides: TGTGCCAGTAGTTCAACCGTCGGAAGACGCAATCAGCCCCAGCATTTT. Translation: CASSSTVGRRNQPQHF.